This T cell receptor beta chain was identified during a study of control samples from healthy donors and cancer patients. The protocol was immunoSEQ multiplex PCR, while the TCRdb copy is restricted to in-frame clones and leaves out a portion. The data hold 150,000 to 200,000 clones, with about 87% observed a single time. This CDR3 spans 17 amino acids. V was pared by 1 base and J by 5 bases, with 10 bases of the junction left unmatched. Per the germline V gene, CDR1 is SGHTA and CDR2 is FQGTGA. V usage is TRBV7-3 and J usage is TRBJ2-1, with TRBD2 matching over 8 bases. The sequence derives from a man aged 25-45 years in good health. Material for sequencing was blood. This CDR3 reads CASSLMGPGGGNNEQFF. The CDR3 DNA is TGTGCCAGCAGCTTAATGGGGCCGGGAGGGGGGAACAATGAGCAGTTCTTC.